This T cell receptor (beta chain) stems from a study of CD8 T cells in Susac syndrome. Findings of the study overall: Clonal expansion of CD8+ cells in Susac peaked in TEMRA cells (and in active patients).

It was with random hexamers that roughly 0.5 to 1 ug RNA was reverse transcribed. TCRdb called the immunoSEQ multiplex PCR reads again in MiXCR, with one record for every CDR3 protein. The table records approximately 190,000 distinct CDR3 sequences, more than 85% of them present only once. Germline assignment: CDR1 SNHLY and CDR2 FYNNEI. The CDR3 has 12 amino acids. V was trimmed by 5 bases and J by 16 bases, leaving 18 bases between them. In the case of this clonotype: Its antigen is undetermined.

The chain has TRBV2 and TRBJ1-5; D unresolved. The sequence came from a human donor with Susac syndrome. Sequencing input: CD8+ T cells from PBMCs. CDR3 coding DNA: TGTGCCAGCAGTCAAGGAGAGCGTCCCGGACATTTT. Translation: CASSQGERPGHF.